This T cell receptor (beta chain) originates from a study of blood T cell repertoires in COVID-19. Study at large: Sites in the United States, Italy and Spain provided acute and convalescent COVID-19 samples. Nucleic acid was either cDNA or gDNA, and it came from T cells, B-cell-depleted T cells, or PBMCs.

Across about two dozen US areas, participants ranged in age from about 18 to 89 years. Trimming removed 4 bases from V and 5 bases from J, with 20 bases in between. Germline CDR1 MNHEY, CDR2 SMNVEV (reference sequence). This CDR3 is built from 16 residues. Authors' processing steps: Estimates of nucleated cell counts were drawn from the amplification of reference gene primers. The method was immunoSEQ multiplex PCR; TCRdb's version includes in-frame clones alone and lacks a portion of them. V, J and clone size derive from that table, while D and trimming were established from the DNA sequence. The data contain fewer than 350,000 clones, 90% of them singletons.

The sample comprised PBMCs or T cells enriched from blood (not recorded which). V usage is TRBV27 and J usage is TRBJ1-1; possibly TRBD1 for D (6 bases). This sequence originates from a woman under 30 with acute COVID-19. CDR3: CASSSGRRGAKTEAFF. CDR3 DNA sequence: TGTGCCAGCAGTTCGGGACGTCGGGGGGCCAAGACTGAAGCTTTCTTT.